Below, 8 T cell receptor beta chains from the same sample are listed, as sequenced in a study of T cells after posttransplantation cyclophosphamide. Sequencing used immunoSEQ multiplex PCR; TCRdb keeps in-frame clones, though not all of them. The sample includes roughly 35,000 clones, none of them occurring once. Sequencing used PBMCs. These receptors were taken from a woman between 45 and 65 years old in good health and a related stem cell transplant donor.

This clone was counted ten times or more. CDR3: CASISEYPGNTIYF. For the CDR3, the DNA is TGTGCCAGCATTTCAGAGTATCCCGGAAACACCATATATTTT. The chain has TRBV28 and TRBJ1-3; D uncertain. CDR3 length equals 14 residues. The germline gives CDR1 MDHEN, CDR2 SYDVKM. Trimming cost V 7 bases and J 4 bases, with 14 bases left between them.

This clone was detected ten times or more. The CDR3 nucleotides read TGTGCCAGCAACGGATTCAGCGGGAAGGACACCGGGGAGCTGTTTTTT. As protein: CASNGFSGKDTGELFF. This rearrangement joins TRBV14 to TRBJ2-2, with TRBD2 matching over 7 bases. This CDR3 has 16 residues. Germline loops: CDR1 SGHDN, CDR2 FVKESK. The trim removed 7 bases at V and 3 bases at J, leaving 11 bases unmatched.

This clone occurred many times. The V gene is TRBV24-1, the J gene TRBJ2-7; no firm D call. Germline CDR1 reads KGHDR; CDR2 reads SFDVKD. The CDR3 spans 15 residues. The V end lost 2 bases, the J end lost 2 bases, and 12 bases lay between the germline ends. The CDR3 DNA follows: TGTGCCACCAGTGATTCGAGCAACCCCACCTACGAGCAGTACTTC. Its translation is CATSDSSNPTYEQYF.

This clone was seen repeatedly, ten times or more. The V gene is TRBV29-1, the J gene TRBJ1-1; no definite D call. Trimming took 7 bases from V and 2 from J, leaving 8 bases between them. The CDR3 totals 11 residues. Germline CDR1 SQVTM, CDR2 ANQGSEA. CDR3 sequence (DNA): TGCAGCGGCGTATCAAACACTGAAGCTTTCTTT. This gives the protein CSGVSNTEAFF.

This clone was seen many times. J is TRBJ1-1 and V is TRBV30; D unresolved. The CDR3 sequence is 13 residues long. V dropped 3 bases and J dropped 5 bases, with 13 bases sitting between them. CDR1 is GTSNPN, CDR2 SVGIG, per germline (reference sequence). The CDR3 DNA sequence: TGTGCCTGGAGCTCCACACGGGGAACTGAAGCTTTCTTT. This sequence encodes CAWSSTRGTEAFF.

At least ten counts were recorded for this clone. The CDR3 sequence is CASSLGRDSSGNTIYF. CDR3 in DNA: TGTGCCAGCAGCTTGGGGCGGGACAGCTCTGGAAACACCATATATTTT. The genes are TRBV7-9 and TRBJ1-3; TRBD1 agrees at 7 bases. Per germline, CDR1 SEHNR and CDR2 FQNEAQ (reference sequence). The CDR3 runs to 16 residues. V lost 3 bases and J lost 0; bases outside the gene matches: 5.

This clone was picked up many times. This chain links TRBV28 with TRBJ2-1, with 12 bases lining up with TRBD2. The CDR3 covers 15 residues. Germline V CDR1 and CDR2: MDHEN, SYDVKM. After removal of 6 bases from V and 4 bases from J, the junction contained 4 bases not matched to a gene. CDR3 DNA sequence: TGTGCCAGCAGACCTAGCGGGAGGGGGTACAATGAGCAGTTCTTC. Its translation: CASRPSGRGYNEQFF.

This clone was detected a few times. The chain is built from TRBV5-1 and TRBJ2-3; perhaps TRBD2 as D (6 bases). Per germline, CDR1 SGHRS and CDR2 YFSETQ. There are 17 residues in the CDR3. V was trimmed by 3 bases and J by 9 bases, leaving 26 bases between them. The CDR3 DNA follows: TGCGCCAGCAGCTCGGGGGACCCGGGGCGGCCTACGGGAACGCAGTATTTT. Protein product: CASSSGDPGRPTGTQYF.